These 26 T cell receptor beta chains were all obtained from the same sample, sequenced in a study of T cells and Merkel cell carcinoma outcomes. Repertoires were generated with immunoSEQ multiplex PCR, while TCRdb's copy carries only in-frame clones and drops some. This sample has over 15,000 clones, with about nine tenths found just once. Sequencing was done on a sample of tumor tissue from Merkel cell carcinoma. These receptors all stem from a human donor with Merkel cell carcinoma.

This clone has only one observation. The rearrangement joins TRBV7-2 to TRBJ2-5; possibly TRBD1 for D (6 bases). V lost 2 bases and J 1 base, leaving 14 bases between the germline ends. The CDR3 is 16 amino acids. Per germline, CDR1 SGHTA and CDR2 FQGNSA. CDR3 in amino acids: CASSLQGHTSQETQYF. CDR3 sequence (DNA): TGTGCCAGCAGCTTACAGGGGCACACCTCCCAAGAGACCCAGTACTTC.

This chain connects TRBV7-8 to TRBJ2-2; TRBD2 might be the D (6 bases). CDR1 and CDR2 (germline): SGHVS, FQNEAQ. V lost 3 bases and J 7 bases, leaving 12 bases between the germline ends. CDR3 length equals 14 residues. Here the CDR3 DNA reads TGTGCCAGCAGCTTGCGGGGTTTGGGCGGGGAGCTGTTTTTT. Translating it yields CASSLRGLGGELFF.

The chain employs TRBV6-1 and TRBJ2-1; the D gene is possibly TRBD2 (5 bases). This CDR3 has 13 amino acids. V was clipped by 4 bases and J by 8 bases, with 12 bases between them. The germline V gene has CDR1 MNHNS and CDR2 SASEGT. In DNA form, the CDR3 reads TGTGCCAGCAGTGTCGACTGGAGGTATGAGCAGTTCTTC. Amino acids: CASSVDWRYEQFF.

This clone was seen only a few times. The chain employs TRBV5-1 and TRBJ2-1; 9 bases line up with TRBD2. The germline CDR1 and CDR2 sequences are SGHRS and YFSETQ. The CDR3 consists of 15 residues. V dropped 4 bases and J dropped 5; count of bases not matched to a gene: 7. The CDR3 DNA is TGCGCCAGCAGCGTTAGCGGGAGATTCGACAATGAGCAGTTCTTC. Its protein is CASSVSGRFDNEQFF.

The chain joins TRBV19 to TRBJ2-5; D perhaps matches TRBD1 (6 bases). This CDR3 spans 14 amino acids. The germline V gene encodes CDR1 LNHDA and CDR2 SQIVND (reference sequence). The ends were cut back, 1 base at V and 3 bases at J, with 9 bases in the middle. This CDR3 reads CASSIVGTKETQYF. CDR3 coding DNA: TGTGCCAGTAGTATAGTTGGGACAAAAGAGACCCAGTACTTC.

The chain carries TRBV19 and TRBJ1-2; no firm D call. V was shortened by 4 bases and J by 6 bases, with 6 bases between the two germline ends. There are 11 residues in the CDR3. The germline gives CDR1 LNHDA, CDR2 SQIVND (reference sequence). CDR3 coding DNA: TGTGCCAGTAGTACGCAGGATGGCTACACCTTC. The encoded protein is CASSTQDGYTF. Filled out from reference TRBV19 and TRBJ1-2, the complete variable domain reads DGGITQSPKYLFRKEGQNVTLSCEQNLNHDAMYWYRQDPGQGLRLIYYSQIVNDFQKGDIAEGYSVSREKKESFPLTVTSAQKNPTAFYLCASSTQDGYTFGSGTRLTVV.

The chain has TRBV29-1 and TRBJ2-7, with 9 positions matching TRBD1. The CDR3 length is 12 residues. Germline CDR1 and CDR2: SQVTM and ANQGSEA. V trimming: 7 bases; J trimming: 3 bases; junction bases outside the gene matches: 4. The CDR3 region has the DNA TGCAGCGGCGGGACAGGGTTCTACGAGCAGTACTTC. Its translation is CSGGTGFYEQYF.

Worth noting for this clone: One end of the junction fails to match germline, which may point to a read error. This chain uses TRBV29-1 with TRBJ1-1, with unresolved D. Germline CDR1 is SQVTM and CDR2 is ANQGSEA. CDR3 length equals 13 residues. The CDR3, as DNA: TGCAGCGTTGATTGGAGGGCAGGTACTGAAACTTTCTTT. It translates to CSVDWRAGTETFF. Full variable domain (remainder filled in from reference TRBV29-1 and TRBJ1-1): SAVISQKPSRDICQRGTSLTIQCQVDSQVTMMFWYRQQPGQSLTLIATANQGSEATYESGFVIDKFPISRPNLTFSTLTVSNMSPEDSSIYLCSVDWRAGTETFFGQGTRLTVV.

The V call is TRBV5-1, the J call TRBJ1-6; maybe TRBD1 (6 bases). V dropped 0 bases and J dropped 0 bases, with 10 bases sitting between them. Germline V gene lookup returns CDR1 SGHRS and CDR2 YFSETQ. CDR3 length: 17 residues. CDR3 amino acids: CASSLAGTLSYNSPLHF. Written as DNA, the CDR3 is TGCGCCAGCAGCTTGGCCGGGACACTCTCCTATAATTCACCCCTCCACTTT. The variable domain in full, with the rest retrieved from reference TRBV5-1 and TRBJ1-6, is KAGVTQTPRYLIKTRGQQVTLSCSPISGHRSVSWYQQTPGQGLQFLFEYFSETQRNKGNFPGRFSGRQFSNSRSEMNVSTLELGDSALYLCASSLAGTLSYNSPLHFGNGTRLTVT.

V is TRBV25-1 and J is TRBJ2-6, with 11 bases identical to TRBD1. Germline values: CDR1 MGHDK, CDR2 SYGVNS. The CDR3 spans 18 residues. V gave up 6 bases and J gave up 2 bases; unmatched junction bases: 9. CDR3 bases: TGTGCCAGCAGGGATCCGGGACAGGGGGGCCCTGGGGCCAACGTCCTGACTTTC. Amino acid sequence: CASRDPGQGGPGANVLTF.

The V and J genes are TRBV19 and TRBJ1-2; no reliable D call. This CDR3 has 14 amino acids. V was shortened by 4 bases and J by 7 bases, with 16 bases between the two germline ends. Germline V CDR1 and CDR2: LNHDA, SQIVND (reference sequence). CDR3 protein: CASSTEQLLGGYTF. The CDR3 coding sequence is TGTGCCAGTAGTACGGAACAGCTCCTGGGTGGCTACACCTTC.

The CDR3 DNA is TGTGCCATCAGTGAGTTAGGCTCATACAATGAGCAGTTCTTC. This sequence encodes CAISELGSYNEQFF. The chain has TRBV10-3 and TRBJ2-1; the D is unclear. Per the germline V gene, CDR1 is ENHRY and CDR2 is SYGVKD. The CDR3 sequence is 14 residues long. The V end lost 1 base, the J end lost 4 bases, and 8 bases lay between the germline ends.

This chain links TRBV7-9 with TRBJ1-5; D is possibly TRBD1 (6 bases). CDR3 length equals 14 residues. Trimming left V 8 bases short and J 6 bases short, with 17 bases between. The V gene's germline CDR1 is SEHNR and CDR2 FQNEAQ (reference sequence). CDR3 nucleotides: TGTGCCAGCTCGGACAGCGAGTTTGCTCAGCCCCAGCATTTT. This translates into CASSDSEFAQPQHF.

The chain combines TRBV19 with TRBJ2-5; 7 bases fit TRBD1. This CDR3 is 15 amino acids long. Germline V gene sequence: CDR1 LNHDA, CDR2 SQIVND (reference sequence). Losses at the gene ends were 4 bases for V and 2 bases for J; bases not matched to a gene: 7. DNA for the CDR3: TGTGCCAGTAGTACCTTTGGGACAGAGCAAGAGACCCAGTACTTC. Its protein product is CASSTFGTEQETQYF.

V and J are TRBV11-2 and TRBJ2-7; the match to TRBD1 covers 9 bases. This CDR3 contains 12 residues. V was clipped by 4 bases and J by 9 bases; unmatched bases: 4. Germline CDR1 and CDR2: SGHAT and FQNNGV. CDR3 in amino acids: CASSSNRGRQYF. CDR3 nucleotides: TGTGCCAGCAGCTCCAACAGGGGGCGGCAGTACTTC.

V usage is TRBV5-5 and J usage is TRBJ1-2; TRBD1 matches 7 bases. Germline trimming cut 1 base from V and 4 bases from J; bases unmatched to any gene: 7. CDR3 length: 15 amino acids. Germline V gives CDR1 SGHKS, CDR2 YYEKEE (reference sequence). CDR3 in amino acids: CASSLTGAYGYGYTF. DNA for the CDR3: TGTGCCAGCAGCTTGACAGGGGCCTATGGCTATGGCTACACCTTC. Together with reference TRBV5-5 and TRBJ1-2, the CDR3 gives the full variable domain: DAGVTQSPTHLIKTRGQQVTLRCSPISGHKSVSWYQQVLGQGPQFIFQYYEKEERGRGNFPDRFSARQFPNYSSELNVNALLLGDSALYLCASSLTGAYGYGYTFGSGTRLTVV.

This clone was seen just once. This chain links TRBV10-3 with TRBJ2-3; D is possibly TRBD2 (5 bases). Germline CDR1 reads ENHRY; CDR2 reads SYGVKD. The CDR3 sequence is 14 residues long. V lost 2 bases and J 8 bases, leaving 14 bases between the germline ends. As DNA, the CDR3 is TGTGCCATCAGTGAGCCTGGGCTAGAGGGTACGCAGTATTTT. Protein product: CAISEPGLEGTQYF.

The chain is built from TRBV28 and TRBJ2-1, with 10 bases fitting TRBD1. The CDR3 consists of 15 residues. Germline V gives CDR1 MDHEN, CDR2 SYDVKM. Trimming removed 3 bases from V and 1 base from J; junction bases left unmatched: 0. The CDR3 region is CASSLDRGSYNEQFF. As DNA, the CDR3 is TGTGCCAGCAGTTTGGACAGGGGGTCCTACAATGAGCAGTTCTTC.

V gene TRBV5-1 combines with J gene TRBJ2-5, with TRBD2 matching 9 bases. Germline trimming cut 0 bases from V and 2 bases from J; bases unmatched to any gene: 5. Germline assignment: CDR1 SGHRS and CDR2 YFSETQ. The CDR3 is 16 residues long. The CDR3 region has the DNA TGCGCCAGCAGCTTGGGTAGCGGGGGACCTCAAGAGACCCAGTACTTC. Translating gives CASSLGSGGPQETQYF.

For the CDR3, the DNA is TGTGCCAGCAGTTTAGGCGGGGCGTATGGCTACACCTTC. Amino acid sequence: CASSLGGAYGYTF. The chain joins TRBV27 to TRBJ1-2, with D possibly matching TRBD1 (5 bases). Trimming shortened V by 2 bases and J by 5 bases, and 9 bases separated the two germline ends. Germline V gene data show CDR1 as MNHEY and CDR2 as SMNVEV (reference sequence). The CDR3 is 13 residues long.

This rearrangement joins TRBV20-1 to TRBJ2-1, with TRBD2 as a possible D gene (6 bases). The CDR3 contains 11 residues. With 5 bases removed from V and 9 bases from J, the gap between germline ends came to 11 bases. CDR1 and CDR2 (germline): DFQATT, SNEGSKA (reference sequence). The CDR3: CSAPRTIEQFF. CDR3 in DNA: TGCAGTGCTCCGCGGACTATTGAGCAGTTCTTC.

The chain has TRBV2 and TRBJ1-1; no firm D call. CDR1 is SNHLY, CDR2 FYNNEI, per germline. Trimming left V 6 bases short and J 3 bases short, with 5 bases between. The CDR3 totals 11 residues. The CDR3 reads CASRGDTEAFF. CDR3 sequence (DNA): TGTGCCAGCAGGGGTGACACTGAAGCTTTCTTT.

The gene calls are TRBV28 and TRBJ2-6; no definite D call. Germline V gene sequence: CDR1 MDHEN, CDR2 SYDVKM. The CDR3 loop spans 13 amino acids. Trimming stripped 2 bases from V and 2 bases from J, with 1 base between. CDR3: CASSLAGANVLTF. DNA for the CDR3: TGTGCCAGCAGTTTAGCTGGGGCCAACGTCCTGACTTTC.

The chain links TRBV6-1 to TRBJ1-1; D call uncertain. Germline V gives CDR1 MNHNS, CDR2 SASEGT. This CDR3 region has 13 residues. With 9 bases removed from V and 6 bases from J, the gap between germline ends came to 17 bases. CDR3: CASTLTTRSEAFF. The CDR3, as DNA: TGTGCCAGTACATTGACGACCAGGTCTGAAGCTTTCTTT.

This clone was recorded a few times. The chain recombines TRBV7-3 with TRBJ1-2, with 8 bases lining up with TRBD1. The CDR3 extends over 15 amino acids. Per the germline V gene, CDR1 is SGHTA and CDR2 is FQGTGA. Losses at the gene ends were 0 bases for V and 8 bases for J; bases not matched to a gene: 8. CDR3 in DNA: TGTGCCAGCAGCTTAACGGGTGCCAGGGGGCAAGGCTACACCTTC. Its translation: CASSLTGARGQGYTF.

The rearrangement uses TRBV7-2 and TRBJ1-2; TRBD1 agrees at 8 bases. The CDR3 is made up of 14 amino acids. Germline CDR1 and CDR2: SGHTA and FQGNSA. Trimming took 5 bases from V and 9 from J; bases not matched to a gene: 11. CDR3 sequence: CASSTSRQGQRYTF. The CDR3 region has the DNA TGTGCCAGCAGCACCTCCAGACAGGGGCAGCGCTACACCTTC. The entire variable domain, with the rest obtained from reference TRBV7-2 and TRBJ1-2, is as follows: GAGVSQSPSNKVTEKGKDVELRCDPISGHTALYWYRQSLGQGLEFLIYFQGNSAPDKSGLPSDRFSAERTGGSVSTLTIQRTQQEDSAVYLCASSTSRQGQRYTFGSGTRLTVV.